This T cell receptor (beta chain) appears in the sequencing data of a study of cytomegalovirus exposure and HLA in healthy donors. As regards this clone: Its specificity is unknown.

PCR involved 60 Vbeta and 13 Jbeta primers. Produced via immunoSEQ multiplex PCR; TCRdb's table is partial and in-frame only. The sample holds fewer than 200,000 clones, roughly 79% seen once. The CDR3 covers 13 residues. Between the trimmed V and J ends, which lost 1 base and 6 bases, there was a span of 10 bases. Germline assignment: CDR1 SGDLS and CDR2 YYNGEE. Study-wide points: In a later analysis, a missense DCLRE1C variant was linked to TCR beta V- and J-gene trimming. V segments that were indistinguishable, TRBV6-2 and TRBV6-3 among them, were omitted from analysis.

This chain connects TRBV9 to TRBJ1-2, with D possibly TRBD1 on 6 matching bases. The specimen sequenced was PBMCs. The sequence derives from a male donor in good health and CMV-seropositive. Written as DNA, the CDR3 is TGTGCCAGCAGCGTATCAGGGGTCGATGGCTACACCTTC. The encoded protein is CASSVSGVDGYTF.